The entry that follows covers one T cell receptor (beta chain) sequence. The antigen is not known. The sample comes from a study of T cells in Graves' hyperthyroidism and ophthalmopathy. Findings of the study overall: Blood held most thyroid clonotypes expanded above 0.001 frequency. From stable hyperthyroidism, ophthalmopathy was separated by a 13 V-J model.

The source material, RNA transcripts, was used to amplify TCR beta CDR3 regions. An initial round of RT-PCR targeting the TCR CDR3 relied on the HTBI primer set. TCRdb used MiXCR to reprocess the multiplex PCR reads, holding one entry per CDR3 protein. The repertoire holds hundreds of thousands of distinct CDR3 sequences, just under 20% seen once, with approximately 48% in the top ten. This CDR3 is 15 amino acids long. The germline V gene encodes CDR1 LNHNV and CDR2 YYDKDF (reference sequence). V lost 0 bases to trimming and J lost 4 bases, with 12 bases between them. Duration under 3 months, a NOSPECS grade of at least 4, and a Clinical Activity Score of at least 3 characterized the ophthalmopathy patients. Each diagnosis drew on symptoms, thyroxine, TRAb, thyroid ultrasound and orbital computed tomography findings.

Sequencing used blood. The clonotype originates from a man aged 40-50 years with Graves' ophthalmopathy. This chain joins TRBV15 and TRBJ1-2; D is possibly TRBD1 (5 bases). CDR3 amino acids: CATSRDKAGPYGYTF. The CDR3 DNA is TGTGCCACCAGCAGAGATAAGGCAGGGCCCTATGGCTACACCTTC.